The 10 T cell receptor beta chains below all came from one sample that was sequenced in a study of T cell responses to AZD1222 COVID-19 vaccine. Sequencing was performed with immunoSEQ multiplex PCR; in TCRdb, only in-frame clones are kept and a portion is missing. The data show about 110,000 clones, with about 90% seen just once and about 5% held by the top ten. The sequencing here drew on peripheral blood, taken 28 days after the second AZD1222 dose. These receptors all come from an adult who received the AZD1222 COVID-19 vaccine.

This clone has a single count. The V and J genes are TRBV6-6 and TRBJ2-7; 10 bases are shared with TRBD2. V shed 6 bases, J shed 6 bases, and the junction held 8 bases outside the gene matches. There are 14 residues in the CDR3. Germline V gene sequence: CDR1 MNHNY, CDR2 SVGAGI (reference sequence). The CDR3 coding sequence is TGTGCCAGCAGCCCACCGGGACTAGCGACCGAGCAGTACTTC. This gives the protein CASSPPGLATEQYF.

The V and J genes are TRBV5-5 and TRBJ1-1, with D hard to call. Germline V gene sequence: CDR1 SGHKS, CDR2 YYEKEE (reference sequence). The CDR3 covers 16 residues. Trimming took off 1 base at V and 3 bases at J, with 16 bases between the two ends. CDR3 residues: CASSLNTLLRDTEAFF. Written as DNA, the CDR3 is TGTGCCAGCAGCTTGAACACTCTCCTAAGGGACACTGAAGCTTTCTTT.

The rearrangement links TRBV7-2 to TRBJ1-5; D uncertain. Trimming cost V 1 base and J 7 bases, with 14 bases left between them. CDR3 length: 15 amino acids. Germline CDR1 SGHTA, CDR2 FQGNSA. The DNA for the CDR3 is TGTGCCAGCAGCTTAGATCTGGGTCCTGGGCAGCCCCAGCATTTT. Translation gives CASSLDLGPGQPQHF.

This clone was found a few times. For the CDR3, the DNA is TGTGCCAGCAGCTTAGACAGGAGCTCCTACAATGAGCAGTTCTTC. Translated, it gives CASSLDRSSYNEQFF. The V call is TRBV7-9, the J call TRBJ2-1, with a weak D call TRBD1 (5 bases). The CDR3 length is 15 residues. Germline CDR1 and CDR2: SEHNR and FQNEAQ (reference sequence). Deletions cut 1 base from V and 0 bases from J, with 7 bases between.

The V gene is TRBV2, the J gene TRBJ2-6; 7 positions match TRBD1. Germline lookup yields CDR1 SNHLY and CDR2 FYNNEI. The CDR3 runs to 15 residues. V was pared by 2 bases and J by 2 bases, with 0 bases of the junction left unmatched. CDR3 in DNA: TGTGCCAGCAGTGAACAGGGGGCTGGGGCCAACGTCCTGACTTTC. As protein: CASSEQGAGANVLTF.

The chain joins TRBV3-1 (or the pseudogene TRBV3-2) to TRBJ1-3, with TRBD1 as a possible D gene (6 bases). The germline V gene encodes CDR1 LGHDT and CDR2 YNNKEL (reference sequence). This CDR3 contains 15 residues. The V gene lost 3 bases and the J gene lost 3 bases, with 12 bases spanning the gap. This chain's CDR3 is CASSHNRVGGNTIYF. CDR3 nucleotide sequence: TGTGCCAGCAGCCACAACAGGGTTGGTGGAAACACCATATATTTT.

This chain joins TRBV6-5 and TRBJ2-7; D may match TRBD1 or TRBD2 (5 bases each). The CDR3 has 15 residues. V was trimmed by 3 bases and J by 4 bases, leaving 16 bases between them. CDR1 is MNHEY and CDR2 is SVGAGI in the germline V gene. CDR3 coding DNA: TGTGCCAGCAGTTATCGAGGGGCAGGCCCGTACGAGCAGTACTTC. It codes for CASSYRGAGPYEQYF.

The chain employs TRBV3-1 (or the pseudogene TRBV3-2) and TRBJ1-2; D call uncertain. CDR3 length equals 13 residues. Germline V lookup: CDR1 LGHDT, CDR2 YNNKEL (reference sequence). V lost 4 bases and J 4 bases, leaving 10 bases between the germline ends. CDR3 in amino acids: CASSPRGSYGYTF. For the CDR3, the DNA is TGTGCCAGCAGCCCCCGGGGTTCCTATGGCTACACCTTC.

The rearrangement joins TRBV19 to TRBJ1-3; 8 nucleotides match TRBD1. There are 13 residues in the CDR3. V lost 8 bases, J lost 2 bases, and 2 bases stayed unmatched. The germline gives CDR1 LNHDA, CDR2 SQIVND (reference sequence). Here the CDR3 DNA reads TGTGCCAGTGCGGACAGGGCTGGAAACACCATATATTTT. Translation gives CASADRAGNTIYF.

This chain joins TRBV5-1 and TRBJ2-3; TRBD2 aligns across 9 bases. V shed 4 bases and J 6 bases; nucleotides not matched to a gene: 6. Looked up from germline, CDR1 is SGHRS and CDR2 is YFSETQ. This CDR3 spans 14 amino acids. CDR3 coding DNA: TGCGCCAGCAGCCAGGGACTAGCTCCGGATACGCAGTATTTT. This gives the protein CASSQGLAPDTQYF. Full variable domain (remainder filled in from reference TRBV5-1 and TRBJ2-3): KAGVTQTPRYLIKTRGQQVTLSCSPISGHRSVSWYQQTPGQGLQFLFEYFSETQRNKGNFPGRFSGRQFSNSRSEMNVSTLELGDSALYLCASSQGLAPDTQYFGPGTRLTVL.